The 17 T cell receptor beta chains reported below all come from one sample, sequenced in a study of shared clonotypes between healthy human individuals. The repertoire was sequenced with immunoSEQ multiplex PCR; TCRdb's copy has only in-frame clones and lacks some. The sample yields around 700,000 clones, around 73% seen once. Sequencing used memory CD4+ T cells sorted from blood. Specified subset: CD45RA-negative fraction. The source of these receptors is a woman aged 25 to 39 in good health.

The V gene is TRBV28, the J gene TRBJ2-1, with no clear D. The ends were cut back, 5 bases at V and 2 bases at J, with 19 bases in the middle. The CDR3 sequence is 17 residues long. Germline-derived CDR1 and CDR2 are MDHEN and SYDVKM. The CDR3 region has the DNA TGTGCCAGCAGTCCCCCCTTAGGCTGGCAGACCTACAATGAGCAGTTCTTC. Translation gives CASSPPLGWQTYNEQFF.

This chain joins TRBV11-2 and TRBJ2-3; 9 bases match TRBD1. V shed 3 bases and J 4 bases; nucleotides not matched to a gene: 8. The germline V gene encodes CDR1 SGHAT and CDR2 FQNNGV. The CDR3 totals 16 residues. This CDR3 reads CASSFNRGRVSDTQYF. For the CDR3, the DNA is TGTGCCAGCAGCTTCAACAGGGGGCGAGTCTCAGATACGCAGTATTTT.

The CDR3 coding sequence is TGTGCCAGCTCACCACCCGGCGGGAGGGTTAGCACAGATACGCAGTATTTT. Protein: CASSPPGGRVSTDTQYF. The chain links TRBV18 to TRBJ2-3; 9 bases are a match to TRBD2. This CDR3 region has 17 residues. The trim removed 0 bases at V and 0 bases at J, leaving 4 bases unmatched. The V gene's germline CDR1 is KGHSH and CDR2 LQKENI.

The chain joins TRBV4-1 to TRBJ2-1, with 8 bases fitting TRBD2. V lost 8 bases, J lost 8 bases, and 23 bases stayed unmatched. The CDR3 consists of 18 residues. The V gene's germline CDR1 is MGHRA and CDR2 YSYEKL. CDR3: CASLSSGGRPPGRDEQFF. CDR3 DNA: TGCGCCAGCCTATCTTCGGGCGGGAGGCCACCAGGGAGGGATGAGCAGTTCTTC.

The chain carries TRBV29-1 and TRBJ2-2; 7 bases line up with TRBD2. The ends lost 7 bases at V and 5 bases at J; junction bases unmatched: 13. The CDR3 covers 15 residues. Per the germline V gene, CDR1 is SQVTM and CDR2 is ANQGSEA. The CDR3 DNA sequence: TGCAGCGCGGGGGGACCCGCCGTATTGACCGGGGAGCTGTTTTTT. Translated, it gives CSAGGPAVLTGELFF.

The DNA for the CDR3 is TGCGCCAGCAGCTACCACCCCGGGGTAAGCACAGATACGCAGTATTTT. Translating it yields CASSYHPGVSTDTQYF. This sequence joins TRBV5-1 and TRBJ2-3; TRBD2 might be the D (5 bases). Deletions cut 3 bases from V and 0 bases from J, with 14 bases between. The germline CDR1 and CDR2 sequences are SGHRS and YFSETQ. CDR3 length: 16 amino acids.

J is TRBJ1-1 and V is TRBV28; D gene ambiguous. Germline CDR1 MDHEN, CDR2 SYDVKM. The CDR3 has 15 residues. Between the trimmed V and J ends, which lost 2 bases and 2 bases, there was a span of 12 bases. The CDR3 DNA sequence: TGTGCCAGCAGTTTAGGGCGTGACTTTAACACTGAAGCTTTCTTT. This codes for CASSLGRDFNTEAFF.

The gene calls are TRBV2 and TRBJ1-4; unclear D gene. With 3 bases removed from V and 8 bases from J, the gap between germline ends came to 7 bases. CDR1 and CDR2 from the germline V gene are SNHLY and FYNNEI. The CDR3 totals 12 residues. The DNA of the CDR3 is TGTGCCAGCAGTGATGGGGAGGAAAAACTGTTTTTT. It specifies CASSDGEEKLFF. Filled out from reference TRBV2 and TRBJ1-4, the complete variable domain reads EPEVTQTPSHQVTQMGQEVILRCVPISNHLYFYWYRQILGQKVEFLVSFYNNEISEKSEIFDDQFSVERPDGSNFTLKIRSTKLEDSAMYFCASSDGEEKLFFGSGTQLSVL.

This clone was picked up one time. This rearrangement joins TRBV5-5 to TRBJ1-5; 10 bases fit TRBD1. The CDR3 is 19 residues long. The germline V gene has CDR1 SGHKS and CDR2 YYEKEE (reference sequence). The junction had 15 bases not matched to a gene; V was cut back by 4 bases and J by 2 bases. The CDR3 coding sequence is TGTGCCAGCAGCCTTAACCCGGGACAGGGGAGAGTTGGCAATCAGCCCCAGCATTTT. Its protein is CASSLNPGQGRVGNQPQHF.

This clone turned up a few times. The chain carries TRBV28 and TRBJ1-2; unclear D gene. V lost 6 bases and J lost 7, with 15 bases in between. Germline-derived CDR1 and CDR2 are MDHEN and SYDVKM. This CDR3 contains 13 residues. The CDR3 here is CASSPFGVSGYTF. The DNA for the CDR3 is TGTGCCAGCAGCCCGTTCGGAGTGAGTGGCTACACCTTC.

This chain joins TRBV6-5 and TRBJ2-2, with TRBD1 matching 9 bases. This CDR3 comprises 14 residues. V was pared by 2 bases and J by 5 bases, with 0 bases of the junction left unmatched. CDR1 and CDR2 from the germline V gene are MNHEY and SVGAGI. The DNA of the CDR3 is TGTGCCAGCAGTTACGACAGGGGGACCGGGGAGCTGTTTTTT. It codes for CASSYDRGTGELFF.

As regards this clone: Additional DNA sequences in this sample encode the identical CDR3. The V call is TRBV2, the J call TRBJ2-3; TRBD2 matches 12 bases. With 6 bases clipped from V and 6 bases from J, the junction kept 7 bases outside the gene matches. This CDR3 spans 15 amino acids. CDR1 SNHLY and CDR2 FYNNEI come from the germline V gene. The CDR3 reads CASSASGRAVDTQYF. The CDR3 DNA is TGTGCCAGCAGCGCTAGCGGGAGGGCCGTGGATACGCAGTATTTT.

V gene TRBV18 combines with J gene TRBJ1-5, with D possibly TRBD1 on 5 matching bases. V was pared by 3 bases and J by 7 bases, with 10 bases between. The CDR3 length is 13 residues. Germline loops: CDR1 KGHSH, CDR2 LQKENI. The CDR3 reads CASSPARDQPQHF. The CDR3 region has the DNA TGTGCCAGCTCACCCGCCAGGGACCAGCCCCAGCATTTT.

V and J are TRBV2 and TRBJ2-3; 9 bases agree with TRBD1. V lost 5 bases, J lost 3 bases, and 3 bases stayed unmatched. This CDR3 is built from 14 residues. Looked up from germline, CDR1 is SNHLY and CDR2 is FYNNEI. The CDR3 coding sequence is TGTGCCAGCAGTCGACAGGGGGGGACAGATACGCAGTATTTT. It yields the protein CASSRQGGTDTQYF.

The rearrangement joins TRBV28 to TRBJ1-2; no definite D call. The V end lost 5 bases, the J end lost 1 base, and 5 bases lay between the germline ends. The CDR3 extends over 12 amino acids. Germline lookup yields CDR1 MDHEN and CDR2 SYDVKM. The CDR3 spells CASSRHNYGYTF. The CDR3 nucleotides are TGTGCCAGCAGTAGACATAACTATGGCTACACCTTC.

This clone was detected a few times. This chain connects TRBV23-1 to TRBJ2-3; 10 bases align to TRBD1. TRBV23-1 is labeled an ORF, and its function is uncertain. This CDR3 region has 17 residues. V lost 0 bases, J lost 6 bases, and 9 bases stayed unmatched. CDR3 nucleotides: TGCGCCAGCAGTCAATCTAAGGGACAGGGGTTAGGTGATACGCAGTATTTT. Translation gives CASSQSKGQGLGDTQYF.

On this clone itself: The sample contains more than one DNA sequence encoding this CDR3. The rearrangement links TRBV14 to TRBJ1-1; D remains ambiguous. This CDR3 is built from 14 residues. Trimming left V 2 bases short and J 0 bases short, with 7 bases between. Looked up from germline, CDR1 is SGHDN and CDR2 is FVKESK. Here the CDR3 DNA reads TGTGCCAGCAGCCAACCCGGGCTGAACACTGAAGCTTTCTTT. Its protein is CASSQPGLNTEAFF.